What follows are 12 T cell receptor beta chains derived from one specimen sequenced in a study of T cell changes during pregnancy in multiple sclerosis. Profiled with immunoSEQ multiplex PCR; TCRdb holds only in-frame clones, not every one. Of around 81,000 clones listed, roughly 92% are singletons. The specimen was peripheral blood, collected after pregnancy. Source of these receptors: a female donor in good health, enrolled as a control in a pregnancy study.

This clone has just one count. The V gene is TRBV5-1, the J gene TRBJ2-7, with TRBD1 matching over 9 bases. The CDR3 consists of 14 residues. Germline lookup yields CDR1 SGHRS and CDR2 YFSETQ. With 2 bases clipped from V and 6 bases from J, the junction kept 6 bases outside the gene matches. The CDR3 bases are TGCGCCAGCAGCTTTCGGGACAGGGCCATCGAGCAGTACTTC. This gives the protein CASSFRDRAIEQYF. The complete variable domain, with remaining parts taken from reference TRBV5-1 and TRBJ2-7, reads KAGVTQTPRYLIKTRGQQVTLSCSPISGHRSVSWYQQTPGQGLQFLFEYFSETQRNKGNFPGRFSGRQFSNSRSEMNVSTLELGDSALYLCASSFRDRAIEQYFGPGTRLTVT.

The V call is TRBV9, the J call TRBJ1-3, with TRBD1 as a possible D gene (5 bases). Trimming shortened V by 0 bases and J by 0 bases, and 13 bases separated the two germline ends. CDR1 and CDR2 from the germline V gene are SGDLS and YYNGEE. The CDR3 runs to 17 residues. The CDR3 DNA is TGTGCCAGCAGCGTAGCTATTTCCGGGGGCTCTGGAAACACCATATATTTT. Translation: CASSVAISGGSGNTIYF.

This chain links TRBV5-4 with TRBJ2-3; TRBD2 aligns across 12 bases. Germline assignment: CDR1 SGHNT and CDR2 YYREEE (reference sequence). J gave up 4 bases and V 5 bases, and 8 bases lay outside the gene matches. This CDR3 contains 16 residues. The CDR3 protein is CASRRGTSGLADTQYF. The CDR3 region has the DNA TGTGCCAGCAGGCGAGGGACTAGCGGGTTGGCAGATACGCAGTATTTT.

The rearrangement joins TRBV25-1 to TRBJ2-3; D remains unclear. Trimming stripped 2 bases from V and 2 bases from J, with 14 bases between. The CDR3 contains 16 residues. CDR1 is MGHDK and CDR2 is SYGVNS in the germline V gene. CDR3 loop: CASSEVKSSVTDTQYF. The CDR3 nucleotides read TGTGCCAGCAGTGAAGTCAAGTCTTCAGTCACAGATACGCAGTATTTT.

The chain carries TRBV7-2 and TRBJ2-3, with unresolved D. Germline lookup yields CDR1 SGHTA and CDR2 FQGNSA. There are 12 residues in the CDR3. V was cut by 1 base and J by 6 bases, with 5 bases left in between. CDR3 amino acids: CASSLVSDTQYF. CDR3 sequence (DNA): TGTGCCAGCAGCTTAGTATCGGATACGCAGTATTTT.

The gene calls are TRBV5-1 and TRBJ1-5, with D perhaps TRBD1 (5 bases). Germline assignment: CDR1 SGHRS and CDR2 YFSETQ. Trimming removed 2 bases from V and 0 bases from J, with 12 bases in between. The CDR3 length is 16 residues. The CDR3 region has the DNA TGCGCCAGCAGCTTTCCCCCAGGGCATAGCAATCAGCCCCAGCATTTT. It codes for CASSFPPGHSNQPQHF.

The chain combines TRBV7-9 with TRBJ1-2; 7 positions match TRBD1. Germline CDR1 reads SEHNR; CDR2 reads FQNEAQ (reference sequence). With 0 bases clipped from V and 4 bases from J, the junction kept 5 bases outside the gene matches. The CDR3 sequence is 15 residues long. CDR3 bases: TGTGCCAGCAGCTTAGCAGGGGGCGACACCTATGGCTACACCTTC. Translating gives CASSLAGGDTYGYTF.

The chain carries TRBV4-1 and TRBJ1-6; 7 bases match TRBD1. The germline V gene encodes CDR1 MGHRA and CDR2 YSYEKL. The CDR3 extends over 17 amino acids. V shed 6 bases, J shed 11 bases, and the junction held 19 bases outside the gene matches. In DNA form, the CDR3 reads TGCGCCAGCAGACACCCGACAGGGAACGGTAAACGGGCACCCCTCCACTTT. This sequence encodes CASRHPTGNGKRAPLHF.

This chain links TRBV7-2 with TRBJ1-4; tentatively, D is TRBD1 (6 bases). Germline loops: CDR1 SGHTA, CDR2 FQGNSA. V was shortened by 5 bases and J by 6 bases, with 13 bases between the two germline ends. This CDR3 contains 14 residues. CDR3 sequence: CASSLDRRDEKLFF. The CDR3 nucleotides read TGTGCCAGCAGCCTTGACAGGCGGGATGAAAAACTGTTTTTT.

The chain carries TRBV5-8 and TRBJ1-4, with a tentative D call TRBD1 (6 bases). In germline, CDR1 is SGHTS, CDR2 YDEGEE. V lost 9 bases to trimming and J lost 0 bases, with 12 bases between them. The CDR3 has 14 residues. CDR3: CATPPGATNEKLFF. In nucleotides, the CDR3 is TGTGCCACCCCGCCAGGGGCAACTAATGAAAAACTGTTTTTT. Together with reference TRBV5-8 and TRBJ1-4, the CDR3 gives the full variable domain: EAGVTQSPTHLIKTRGQQATLRCSPISGHTSVYWYQQALGLGLQFLLWYDEGEERNRGNFPPRFSGRQFPNYSSELNVNALELEDSALYLCATPPGATNEKLFFGSGTQLSVL.

V and J are TRBV6-5 and TRBJ2-3, with 13 bases identical to TRBD2. Germline lookup yields CDR1 MNHEY and CDR2 SVGAGI. Germline trimming cut 6 bases from V and 6 bases from J; bases unmatched to any gene: 3. This CDR3 has 14 residues. CDR3: CASRETSGRDTQYF. CDR3 DNA: TGTGCCAGCAGGGAGACTAGCGGGAGGGATACGCAGTATTTT.

The rearrangement links TRBV27 to TRBJ2-1; D is unresolved. Trimming removed 6 bases from V and 9 bases from J, with 12 bases in between. The CDR3 has 12 residues. Germline V gene data show CDR1 as MNHEY and CDR2 as SMNVEV (reference sequence). CDR3 DNA sequence: TGTGCCAGCAGGATATCGGTCGGTGAGCAGTTCTTC. Protein sequence: CASRISVGEQFF.